The 10 T cell receptor beta chains presented below share a single source sample, sequenced in a study of cytomegalovirus exposure and HLA in healthy donors. Assay used: immunoSEQ multiplex PCR; TCRdb lists only in-frame clones, some missing. This sample has tens of thousands of clones, with around 90% found just once. The specimen was PBMCs. The receptors shown here come from a woman aged 18-30 years in good health and CMV-seronegative.

J is TRBJ2-4 and V is TRBV11-2; TRBD1 is a possible D gene (5 bases). The germline V and J ends were trimmed by 6 bases and 0 bases, with 9 bases remaining between them. This CDR3 has 14 residues. Germline V gene data show CDR1 as SGHAT and CDR2 as FQNNGV. CDR3 region: CASRPGLAKNIQYF. The CDR3 DNA reads TGTGCCAGCAGACCAGGGTTAGCCAAAAACATTCAGTACTTC.

The J gene is TRBJ2-3, the V gene TRBV7-9, with unresolved D. The germline gives CDR1 SEHNR, CDR2 FQNEAQ (reference sequence). The CDR3 contains 14 residues. Trimming took 1 base from V and 6 from J, leaving 11 bases between them. The CDR3 sequence: CASSLGQVYDTQYF. For the CDR3, the DNA is TGTGCCAGCAGCTTAGGGCAGGTCTACGATACGCAGTATTTT.

In nucleotides, the CDR3 is TGTGCCAGCAGACGACGTAGCGGGACGGACTACAATGAGCAGTTCTTC. It yields the protein CASRRRSGTDYNEQFF. This sequence joins TRBV2 and TRBJ2-1; 8 bases agree with TRBD2. Per germline, CDR1 SNHLY and CDR2 FYNNEI. This CDR3 region has 16 residues. The junction had 10 bases not matched to a gene; V was cut back by 6 bases and J by 3 bases.

V is TRBV5-1 and J is TRBJ2-7; TRBD2 agrees at 7 bases. This CDR3 comprises 14 residues. The V gene's germline CDR1 is SGHRS and CDR2 YFSETQ. V gave up 0 bases and J gave up 5 bases; unmatched junction bases: 5. CDR3 loop: CASSLARGEDEQYF. In DNA form, the CDR3 reads TGCGCCAGCAGCTTGGCACGGGGGGAAGACGAGCAGTACTTC.

The V gene is TRBV6-1, the J gene TRBJ2-1; perhaps TRBD2 as D (5 bases). The V and J ends lost 6 bases and 4 bases respectively, with 16 bases between them. Per the germline V gene, CDR1 is MNHNS and CDR2 is SASEGT. The CDR3 sequence is 15 residues long. CDR3 protein: CASSWTHGGYNEQFF. The CDR3 bases are TGTGCCAGCAGCTGGACTCATGGCGGATACAATGAGCAGTTCTTC.

V usage is TRBV6-6 and J usage is TRBJ1-5, with 8 bases identical to TRBD1. V shed 5 bases, J shed 4 bases, and the junction held 10 bases outside the gene matches. Germline V gives CDR1 MNHNY, CDR2 SVGAGI (reference sequence). The length of the CDR3 is 16 residues. As DNA, the CDR3 is TGTGCCAGCAGTACTAAGACAGGGGTCGGTAATCAGCCCCAGCATTTT. As protein: CASSTKTGVGNQPQHF.

As DNA, the CDR3 is TGTGCCAGCAGCCACATAGCGGGAGACTCGTGGGATACGCAGTATTTT. Protein sequence: CASSHIAGDSWDTQYF. The chain uses TRBV28 and TRBJ2-3; 9 positions match TRBD2. The length of the CDR3 is 16 residues. J gave up 6 bases and V 6 bases, and 13 bases lay outside the gene matches. Germline V gene lookup returns CDR1 MDHEN and CDR2 SYDVKM.

The chain is built from TRBV19 and TRBJ2-1; a weak D match, TRBD1 (5 bases). CDR3 length equals 14 residues. Germline CDR1 reads LNHDA; CDR2 reads SQIVND (reference sequence). Trimming removed 3 bases at V and 9 bases at J, with 15 bases between. The CDR3 coding sequence is TGTGCCAGTAGTATGAACAGGCCCCAGGGTGAGCAGTTCTTC. Its protein product is CASSMNRPQGEQFF.

V and J are TRBV27 and TRBJ2-3; D gene uncertain. V lost 2 bases, J lost 0 bases, and 6 bases lay in between. This CDR3 is built from 14 residues. The germline V gene encodes CDR1 MNHEY and CDR2 SMNVEV (reference sequence). CDR3 sequence: CASSLVVSTDTQYF. CDR3 sequence (DNA): TGTGCCAGCAGTTTAGTCGTTAGCACAGATACGCAGTATTTT.

The chain is built from TRBV4-2 and TRBJ2-7, with TRBD2 matching over 8 bases. Trimming took 0 bases from V and 4 from J; bases not matched to a gene: 14. Germline assignment: CDR1 LGHNA and CDR2 YNFKEQ. The CDR3 length is 18 residues. The CDR3 DNA follows: TGTGCCAGCAGCCAAGATCGGGCGACTAGCGATCTTCGGTACGAGCAGTACTTC. This codes for CASSQDRATSDLRYEQYF.